Reported below is one TCR beta chain. The antigen remains undetermined. The data originate from a study of vaccination effects on CD4 cells after COVID-19. As for the study in general: CD4+ T cells specific for antigen were expanded with viral peptide pools by the ViraFEST assay before sequencing. After the second dose, samples were taken at median day 72. Overall study results and limits: Convalescent patients in the study were few, and early post-infection timepoints were absent.

Cells that had been cultured for approximately eleven days were the source of isolated CD4+ T cells. The person had a PCR-confirmed SARS-CoV-2 infection during March to December 2020. Participants were vaccinated with two doses of either the BNT162b2 or mRNA-1273 vaccine. Both day 3 and day 7 saw half the medium replaced with IL-2 medium. The assay was immunoSEQ multiplex PCR, and TCRdb's table has in-frame clones only and misses some. There are about 50,000 clones in the sample; about 70% occur only once, and under 5.5% lies in the top ten. Germline values: CDR1 MGHDK, CDR2 SYGVNS. This CDR3 is built from 16 residues. Trimming took 1 base from V and 4 from J; bases not matched to a gene: 6.

The clonotype was recovered from a human donor who had a prior SARS-CoV-2 infection. Source: CD4+ T cells from PBMCs cultured without peptide, taken after COVID-19 vaccination. V usage is TRBV25-1 and J usage is TRBJ2-1; TRBD2 matches at 8 bases. Here the CDR3 DNA reads TGTGCCAGCAGTGAATCCTCGGCGGGAGGATACAATGAGCAGTTCTTC. This translates into CASSESSAGGYNEQFF.